A single T cell receptor (beta chain) is shown here with its context. Antigen specificity is unknown. The same CDR3 also results from other DNA sequences found in this sample. The CDR3 has 13 residues. Trimming removed 0 bases from V and 1 base from J, with 4 bases in between. CDR1 is SGHNT, CDR2 YYREEE, per germline (reference sequence). This entry comes from a study of cytomegalovirus exposure and HLA in healthy donors. General study results and limits: Association with HLA alleles at 0.05 false discovery rate was found for 15,000 to 20,000 TCR beta sequences in a later analysis. The number of N-insertions in an Asian-associated ancestry cluster was reportedly below the roughly 670-donor mean in a later analysis. Per a prior analysis, the majority of TCR beta V segments were productive roughly 87% or roughly 30% of the time.

PCR amplification relied on 60 Vbeta primers (plus 13 Jbeta primers). As processed by the authors: The count from a later analysis was about 80 million unique TCR beta chains, about 9.9 million of them shared. Libraries were prepared by immunoSEQ multiplex PCR; TCRdb keeps only in-frame clonotypes and omits some of them. D and trimming were read from the DNA, whereas the V and J calls and clone size are those reported in that table. The sample has about 120,000 clones; approximately 66% are singletons. This receptor was taken from a middle-aged woman in good health and CMV-seropositive. The sample was PBMCs. The chain combines TRBV5-4 with TRBJ2-5; D not certain. Here the CDR3 reads CASSLDSQETQYF. CDR3 DNA: TGTGCCAGCAGCTTGGACAGCCAAGAGACCCAGTACTTC.